This T cell receptor beta chain was sequenced for a study of CD8+ T cells in alopecia areata. Notes on the study in general: Many expanded lesional clones persisted during tofacitinib (in both scalp and blood).

CDR1 is LNHDA, CDR2 SQIVND, per germline (reference sequence). The CDR3 sequence is 13 residues long. Deletions cut 6 bases from V and 8 bases from J, with 16 bases between. Treatment in this sample: oral pan-JAK inhibitor, 5-10 mg twice daily. The sorting of PBMCs gave CD4+ and CD8+ T cells. Note on this clone: What it recognizes is unknown.

The sequencing template was cDNA reverse transcribed from extracted RNA. This table comes from immunoSEQ multiplex PCR, and its TCRdb copy is limited to in-frame clones, with some not included. The data show fewer than 200,000 clones, around 58% seen once. The V and J genes are TRBV19 and TRBJ1-2; D gene unclear. This receptor was identified in a human donor with alopecia areata. The starting material was CD8+ T cells sorted from blood, obtained at week 24, from a patient treated with tofacitinib. CDR3 nucleotide sequence: TGTGCCAGTAGGTCTACGCGGAAGGAGGGCTACACCTTC. This sequence encodes CASRSTRKEGYTF.